This is a list of T cell receptor beta chains from one sample in a study of Graves' ophthalmopathy and Graves' hyperthyroidism. Each CDR3 protein is one row after TCRdb ran MiXCR on the multiplex PCR reads. The sample carries about 600,000 distinct CDR3 sequences, approximately 37% recorded once. The sequenced sample consisted of peripheral blood or thyroid tissue (not recorded which). Every receptor here comes from an adult man with Graves' hyperthyroidism. CDR3s include the opening cysteine and the closing phenylalanine or tryptophan. The D gene is left open where the match is weak. For some rows the clone size is stated as once, few or many, or as a class when expanded; others skip it.

d_gene	v_gene	j_gene	abundance	CDR3nt	CDR3aa
.	TRBV6-5	TRBJ2-7	few	TGTGCCAGCAGTGACACGTTCCCAGGGAGATTCTACGAGCAGTACTTC	CASSDTFPGRFYEQYF
.	TRBV28	TRBJ2-5	.	TGTGCCAGCAGTTCCTCCCCGGCCAGACCAGAGACCCAGTACTTC	CASSSSPARPETQYF
TRBD1	TRBV12-3/TRBV12-4	TRBJ1-5	.	TGTGCCAGCAGCTCCAGACAGGGCAATCAGCCCCAGCGTTTT	CASSSRQGNQPQRF
TRBD1	TRBV7-9	TRBJ1-4	many	TGTGCCAGCACCCCAGGAGGGACAGAAGAAAAACTGTTTTTT	CASTPGGTEEKLFF
.	TRBV13	TRBJ2-7	many	TGTGCCAGCAGCTTAGGCTCCGGGACAACGGCCTACGAGCAGTACTTC	CASSLGSGTTAYEQYF
.	TRBV12-3/TRBV12-4	TRBJ1-4	.	TGTGCCAGCAGTTTGCAGACAGTTGCAACTAATGAAAAACTGTTTTTT	CASSLQTVATNEKLFF
.	TRBV5-6	TRBJ1-1	.	TGTGCCAGCAGCTTTACCGGTATGGACACTGAAGCTTTCTTT	CASSFTGMDTEAFF
.	TRBV5-1	TRBJ1-1	few	TGCGCCAGCAGCTTGGTCTCGGGTTATCAGGACACTGAAGCTTTCTTT	CASSLVSGYQDTEAFF
.	TRBV7-9	TRBJ1-4	.	TGTGCCAGCAGCTTCGCGGGGGTTCGGGAAAAACTGTTTTTT	CASSFAGVREKLFF
.	TRBV5-1	TRBJ1-1	.	TGCGCCAGCAGCTTGAATCCCGGCCCCGGGGACACTGAAGCTTTCTTT	CASSLNPGPGDTEAFF
.	TRBV5-7	TRBJ1-4	.	TGTGCCAGCACCTCGGGAGGGCTCGGCGAAAAACTGTTTTTT	CASTSGGLGEKLFF
.	TRBV10-2	TRBJ1-3	once	TGCGCCAGCCGTCTGGACAGCCCCTCTGGAAACACCATATATTTT	CASRLDSPSGNTIYF
.	TRBV24-1	TRBJ2-2	once	TGTGCCACCAGGGCCCCAGGAAACACCGGGGAGCTGTTTTTT	CATRAPGNTGELFF
.	TRBV11-3	TRBJ1-1	many	TGTGCCAGCAGCTTAGGGTCAGGGGTTGTCACTGAAGCTTTCTTT	CASSLGSGVVTEAFF
.	TRBV27	TRBJ2-5	few	TGTGCCAGCAGTCAGGACCCCTTCCAAGAGACCCAGTACTTC	CASSQDPFQETQYF
.	TRBV28	TRBJ1-1	many	TGTGCCAGCAGTTACGACAGTGAAGCTTTCTTT	CASSYDSEAFF
.	TRBV10-3	TRBJ2-3	few	TGTGCCATCAGGGTAGCGGAGGCCGGAGATACGCAGTATTTT	CAIRVAEAGDTQYF
.	TRBV6-5	TRBJ2-7	many	TGTGCCAGCAGTTACGGGAGAACTTCGAGTTCCTACGAGCAGTACTTC	CASSYGRTSSSYEQYF
.	TRBV6-5	TRBJ2-5	.	TGTACCAGCAGTGAAGAAAAGGAACGGGAGACCCAGTACTTC	CTSSEEKERETQYF
TRBD1	TRBV7-9	TRBJ1-6	once	TGTGCCAGCAGCTTCCGGGACAGCCATAATTCACCCCTCCACTTT	CASSFRDSHNSPLHF
TRBD2	TRBV5-4	TRBJ2-7	few	TGTGCCAGCAGCGATATACTAGCGGGAGGGCCGGGAGAGCAGTACTTC	CASSDILAGGPGEQYF
.	TRBV12-3/TRBV12-4	TRBJ2-7	many	TGTGCCAGCACCCCCCCAGGGCTTTCCTACGAGCAGTACTTC	CASTPPGLSYEQYF
.	TRBV10-3	TRBJ2-1	.	TGTGCCATCAGTGTCCAAGGGACACTCTCCTACAATGAGCAGTTCTTC	CAISVQGTLSYNEQFF
.	TRBV29-1	TRBJ2-7	.	TGCAGCGTTGTGGGCAGGGTTTACGAGCAGTACTTC	CSVVGRVYEQYF
TRBD1	TRBV11-1	TRBJ2-1	few	TGTGCCAGCAGCTACTGGACAGGGTCCGATGAGCAGTTCTTC	CASSYWTGSDEQFF
.	TRBV24-1	TRBJ2-5	.	TGTGCCAGCATGGACGTCCCGACTCAAGAGACCCAGTACTTC	CASMDVPTQETQYF